Shown below are 14 T cell receptor beta chains from a single sample sequenced in a study of blood T cell repertoires in COVID-19. Assay: immunoSEQ multiplex PCR; the TCRdb copy retains only in-frame clones and omits some. The data hold roughly 140,000 clones, with roughly 86% observed a single time. The material sequenced was peripheral blood. Every receptor here comes from a man aged 45-65 years with active or convalescent COVID-19.

The gene calls are TRBV2 and TRBJ2-2, with D perhaps TRBD2 (5 bases). Trimming left V 6 bases short and J 3 bases short, with 8 bases between. Germline CDR1 and CDR2: SNHLY and FYNNEI. CDR3 length: 13 residues. The DNA of the CDR3 is TGTGCCAGCAGGAGGGTTTACACCGGGGAGCTGTTTTTT. It encodes CASRRVYTGELFF.

This chain joins TRBV5-1 and TRBJ2-7; maybe TRBD1 (7 bases). Germline V gene data show CDR1 as SGHRS and CDR2 as YFSETQ. V shed 0 bases and J shed 1 base, with 11 bases lying between them. This CDR3 is 15 amino acids long. For the CDR3, the DNA is TGCGCCAGCAGCTTGGGCGGGACAGCGTCCTACGAGCAGTACTTC. It translates to CASSLGGTASYEQYF.

The genes are TRBV6-1 and TRBJ1-5; 9 bases fit TRBD1. CDR3 length: 15 residues. CDR1 and CDR2 from the germline V gene are MNHNS and SASEGT. Trimming cost V 0 bases and J 6 bases; bases outside gene matches: 3. CDR3: CASSEADRGFQPQHF. CDR3 in DNA: TGTGCCAGCAGTGAAGCGGACAGGGGTTTTCAGCCCCAGCATTTT.

The V gene is TRBV3-1 (or the pseudogene TRBV3-2), the J gene TRBJ1-2; D call uncertain. The CDR3 runs to 14 residues. The germline V gene has CDR1 LGHDT and CDR2 YNNKEL (reference sequence). Trimming took 0 bases from V and 4 from J, leaving 9 bases between them. The CDR3 DNA follows: TGTGCCAGCAGCCAAGACAGATTGATCTATGGCTACACCTTC. Encoded protein: CASSQDRLIYGYTF.

The chain recombines TRBV28 with TRBJ1-5, with 10 bases matching TRBD1. CDR3 length: 17 amino acids. Per the germline V gene, CDR1 is MDHEN and CDR2 is SYDVKM. With 3 bases clipped from V and 5 bases from J, the junction kept 10 bases outside the gene matches. As DNA, the CDR3 is TGTGCCAGCAGTTTCAACCCGGGACAGGGGATGCATCAGCCCCAGCATTTT. Its translation is CASSFNPGQGMHQPQHF.

The chain employs TRBV3-1 (or the pseudogene TRBV3-2) and TRBJ2-1; D is uncertain. Trimming removed 4 bases from V and 6 bases from J, with 10 bases in between. The CDR3 sequence is 13 residues long. Looked up from germline, CDR1 is LGHDT and CDR2 is YNNKEL (reference sequence). CDR3 sequence reads: CASSRTNGNEQFF. The CDR3 nucleotides are TGTGCCAGCAGCCGTACGAACGGCAATGAGCAGTTCTTC.

This chain's CDR3 is CAWSSGSGPYEQYF. CDR3 bases: TGTGCCTGGAGTAGCGGGAGTGGCCCCTACGAGCAGTACTTC. The chain recombines TRBV30 with TRBJ2-7; 8 bases are shared with TRBD2. Trimming cost V 2 bases and J 2 bases; bases outside gene matches: 5. The V gene's germline CDR1 is GTSNPN and CDR2 SVGIG (reference sequence). There are 14 residues in the CDR3.

With regard to this clone: Additional DNA sequences in this sample encode the identical CDR3. The CDR3 nucleotides read TGTGCCAGTAGTACAGACAGGGGACCTTACAATGAGCAGTTCTTC. Translated: CASSTDRGPYNEQFF. This chain joins TRBV19 and TRBJ2-1; 8 nucleotides match TRBD1. CDR1 and CDR2 (germline): LNHDA, SQIVND (reference sequence). CDR3 length: 15 amino acids. V shed 4 bases and J 4 bases; nucleotides not matched to a gene: 6.

The V call is TRBV25-1, the J call TRBJ2-4; TRBD1 aligns across 7 bases. The CDR3 runs to 15 residues. The V gene's germline CDR1 is MGHDK and CDR2 SYGVNS. Trimming took 1 base from V and 9 from J; bases not matched to a gene: 9. The CDR3 loop reads CASSEWGTDSSIQYF. The CDR3 bases are TGTGCCAGCAGTGAATGGGGGACAGACTCTTCCATTCAGTACTTC.

J is TRBJ2-7 and V is TRBV19; 9 bases match TRBD2. V trimming: 5 bases; J trimming: 3 bases; junction bases outside the gene matches: 2. Germline CDR1 is LNHDA and CDR2 is SQIVND (reference sequence). The CDR3 extends over 13 amino acids. The CDR3 spells CASSLAGLYEQYF. The CDR3 DNA follows: TGTGCCAGTAGTCTAGCGGGACTCTACGAGCAGTACTTC.

In this sample, this clone turned up once. The chain employs TRBV12-1 and TRBJ2-6; the table's D gene call, TRBD2, was not cross checked with the DNA. TRBV12-1 is designated a pseudogene. The CDR3 sequence is 15 residues long. CDR3 amino acids: CASRRGAHGANVLTF. DNA for the CDR3: TGTGCCAGCCGACGGGGGGCGCATGGGGCCAACGTCCTGACTTTC.

The genes are TRBV29-1 and TRBJ2-7, with TRBD2 matching over 7 bases. Per germline, CDR1 SQVTM and CDR2 ANQGSEA. This CDR3 contains 11 residues. For the CDR3, the DNA is TGCTCTATCAATTGGGGGGGCGAGCAGTACTTC. It translates to CSINWGGEQYF.

This chain connects TRBV9 to TRBJ2-3, with a possible D match to TRBD1 (6 bases). From germline, CDR1 is SGDLS and CDR2 YYNGEE. The ends were cut back, 3 bases at V and 3 bases at J, with 20 bases in the middle. CDR3 length: 17 residues. CDR3 sequence reads: CASSARIGTTRTDTQYF. The DNA of the CDR3 is TGTGCCAGCAGCGCGCGGATCGGGACAACGAGAACAGATACGCAGTATTTT.

This sequence joins TRBV27 and TRBJ2-1, with a weak D call TRBD2 (6 bases). Trimming stripped 4 bases from V and 2 bases from J, with 15 bases between. CDR3 length: 16 amino acids. Germline V gives CDR1 MNHEY, CDR2 SMNVEV (reference sequence). Here the CDR3 DNA reads TGTGCCAGCAGTTCCCTGGTGGGAGGACCCTACAATGAGCAGTTCTTC. Protein: CASSSLVGGPYNEQFF.